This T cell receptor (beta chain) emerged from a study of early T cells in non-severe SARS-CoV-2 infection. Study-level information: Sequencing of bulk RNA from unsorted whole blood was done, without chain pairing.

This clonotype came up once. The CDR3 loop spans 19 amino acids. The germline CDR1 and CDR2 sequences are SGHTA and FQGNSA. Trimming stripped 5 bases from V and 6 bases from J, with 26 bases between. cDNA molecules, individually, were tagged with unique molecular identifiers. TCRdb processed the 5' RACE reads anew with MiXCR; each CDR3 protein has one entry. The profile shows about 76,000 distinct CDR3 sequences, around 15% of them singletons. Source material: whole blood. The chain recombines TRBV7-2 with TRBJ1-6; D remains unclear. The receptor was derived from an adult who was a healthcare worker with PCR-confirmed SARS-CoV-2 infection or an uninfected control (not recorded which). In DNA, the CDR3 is TGTGCCAGCAGCCCCGGGCAGGACTATATCCGCCGGATTAATTCACCCCTCCACTTT. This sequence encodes CASSPGQDYIRRINSPLHF.